These 26 T cell receptor beta chains came from one sample sequenced in a study of OX40 agonist ivuxolimab in advanced cancers. Measured with immunoSEQ multiplex PCR; TCRdb has only the in-frame clones, and not every one. The repertoire holds some 44,000 clones, with approximately 86% as singletons. The sequenced sample was CD4+ or CD8+ T cells sorted from blood, obtained in a trial of the OX40 agonist ivuxolimab. These receptors were obtained from an adult with an advanced solid tumor such as melanoma, head and neck, liver or kidney cancer.

The rearrangement joins TRBV7-2 to TRBJ2-2; 10 bases align to TRBD2. The CDR3 extends over 18 amino acids. Germline CDR1 SGHTA, CDR2 FQGNSA. Trimming at V came to 1 base and at J to 0 bases, leaving 5 bases not matched to a gene. CDR3 region: CASSLVLAGIPNTGELFF. In nucleotides, the CDR3 is TGTGCCAGCAGCTTAGTACTAGCGGGGATACCGAACACCGGGGAGCTGTTTTTT.

This clone has just one count. This chain joins TRBV5-1 and TRBJ2-7; possibly TRBD1 for D (5 bases). V was trimmed by 4 bases and J by 6 bases, leaving 17 bases between them. This CDR3 region has 14 residues. The germline CDR1 and CDR2 sequences are SGHRS and YFSETQ. The DNA for the CDR3 is TGCGCCAGCAGCACCGGCGGTCTTGGGGCCGAGCAGTACTTC. Its protein is CASSTGGLGAEQYF.

This rearrangement joins TRBV27 to TRBJ1-4; the match to TRBD1 covers 8 bases. J lost 10 bases, V lost 5 bases, and 18 bases had no gene match. The germline V gene encodes CDR1 MNHEY and CDR2 SMNVEV (reference sequence). This CDR3 spans 17 amino acids. The CDR3 here is CASSPSQGAKGSGKLFF. The CDR3 DNA sequence: TGTGCCAGCAGTCCCTCCCAGGGGGCCAAAGGGTCTGGAAAACTGTTTTTT.

J is TRBJ2-2 and V is TRBV28; 8 bases map to TRBD1. From germline, CDR1 is MDHEN and CDR2 SYDVKM. The CDR3 covers 14 residues. After removal of 5 bases from V and 7 bases from J, the junction contained 6 bases not matched to a gene. The CDR3 DNA follows: TGTGCCAGCAGTCTCCAGGGGGCTAGCGGGGAGCTGTTTTTT. This sequence encodes CASSLQGASGELFF.

The CDR3 region is CASSVDKVDTEAFF. In nucleotides, the CDR3 is TGTGCCAGCAGCGTAGACAAGGTGGACACTGAAGCTTTCTTT. The chain is built from TRBV9 and TRBJ1-1; D remains unclear. CDR1 is SGDLS, CDR2 YYNGEE, per germline. This CDR3 has 14 amino acids. Between the trimmed V and J ends, which lost 0 bases and 3 bases, there was a span of 9 bases.

The gene calls are TRBV4-2 and TRBJ2-5; 9 positions match TRBD2. V lost 5 bases, J lost 5 bases, and 9 bases stayed unmatched. The CDR3 is made up of 15 amino acids. Germline CDR1 reads LGHNA; CDR2 reads YNFKEQ. The chain's CDR3 is CASSARGGESETQYF. The DNA of the CDR3 is TGTGCCAGCAGCGCGCGCGGGGGGGAGAGCGAGACCCAGTACTTC.

The J gene is TRBJ1-1, the V gene TRBV7-8; TRBD1 is a possible D gene (6 bases). V lost 5 bases to trimming and J lost 1 base, with 11 bases between them. CDR3 length equals 14 residues. The germline V gene has CDR1 SGHVS and CDR2 FQNEAQ. CDR3: CASSIRTANTEAFF. The CDR3 nucleotides read TGTGCCAGCAGCATACGGACAGCGAACACTGAAGCTTTCTTT.

The chain joins TRBV7-7 to TRBJ2-7; no clear D. V gave up 5 bases and J gave up 1 base, with 9 bases separating them. CDR1 and CDR2 from the germline V gene are SSHAT and FNYEAQ (reference sequence). The CDR3 runs to 13 residues. The CDR3 DNA reads as TGTGCCAGCAGCCTGCAGAGTTCCTACGAGCAGTACTTC. Its translation is CASSLQSSYEQYF.

The rearrangement links TRBV28 to TRBJ2-3, with TRBD1 as a possible D gene (5 bases). Per the germline V gene, CDR1 is MDHEN and CDR2 is SYDVKM. The CDR3 runs 13 residues. The V end was cut by 5 bases, the J end by 3 bases, with 9 bases between. CDR3 region: CASSTTATDTQYF. The DNA of the CDR3 is TGTGCCAGCAGTACGACAGCGACAGATACGCAGTATTTT.

The chain joins TRBV6-6 to TRBJ2-5; D gene unclear. Germline loops: CDR1 MNHNY, CDR2 SVGAGI (reference sequence). The V and J ends lost 6 bases and 0 bases respectively, with 8 bases between them. The length of the CDR3 is 13 residues. Here the CDR3 reads CASSRKNQETQYF. Here the CDR3 DNA reads TGTGCCAGCAGCCGAAAAAACCAAGAGACCCAGTACTTC.

The chain links TRBV5-1 to TRBJ2-7; 10 positions agree with TRBD2. Trimming at V came to 1 base and at J to 1 base, leaving 8 bases not matched to a gene. Germline CDR1 SGHRS, CDR2 YFSETQ. CDR3 length: 17 residues. The CDR3 is CASSLQPSGSHSYEQYF. The DNA of the CDR3 is TGCGCCAGCAGCTTGCAGCCTAGCGGGAGTCATTCCTACGAGCAGTACTTC.

This clone was found once. The chain uses TRBV5-1 and TRBJ1-1; D is undetermined. This CDR3 is 11 amino acids long. Germline lookup yields CDR1 SGHRS and CDR2 YFSETQ. V lost 4 bases and J lost 7, with 8 bases in between. The CDR3 loop reads CASSDYSEAFF. The CDR3 DNA is TGCGCCAGCAGCGACTACAGTGAAGCTTTCTTT.

The CDR3 sequence is CAWSSGTSGSTDTQYF. The CDR3 bases are TGTGCCTGGAGTTCGGGGACTAGCGGGAGCACAGATACGCAGTATTTT. The chain couples TRBV30 to TRBJ2-3; the match to TRBD2 covers 12 bases. The V segment lost 2 bases and the J segment 0 bases; nucleotides outside the gene matches: 3. CDR3 length: 16 amino acids. The V gene's germline CDR1 is GTSNPN and CDR2 SVGIG (reference sequence).

V usage is TRBV11-2 and J usage is TRBJ1-2; 9 bases match TRBD1. Unmatched junction bases numbered 7, after V lost 5 bases and J lost 0 bases. Germline-derived CDR1 and CDR2 are SGHAT and FQNNGV. The CDR3 sequence is 16 residues long. The CDR3 DNA reads as TGTGCCAGCAGCCGAACAGGGGGCGCTACTAACTATGGCTACACCTTC. Encoded protein: CASSRTGGATNYGYTF.

This chain links TRBV6-5 with TRBJ2-3; D not resolved. V lost 0 bases to trimming and J lost 2 bases, with 9 bases between them. CDR1 is MNHEY and CDR2 is SVGAGI in the germline V gene. The CDR3 has 15 residues. CDR3 loop: CASSYSIGPTDTQYF. DNA of the CDR3: TGTGCCAGCAGTTACTCCATCGGGCCCACAGATACGCAGTATTTT.

The chain carries TRBV29-1 and TRBJ2-5; D gene unclear. The germline V gene encodes CDR1 SQVTM and CDR2 ANQGSEA. Trimming took 4 bases from V and 1 from J, leaving 7 bases between them. CDR3 length equals 12 residues. This CDR3 is CSVGSVQETQYF. The CDR3 DNA reads TGCAGCGTTGGAAGCGTCCAAGAGACCCAGTACTTC.

The chain couples TRBV5-1 to TRBJ1-4; 8 bases line up with TRBD1. CDR1 and CDR2 from the germline V gene are SGHRS and YFSETQ. After removal of 2 bases from V and 3 bases from J, the junction contained 0 bases not matched to a gene. The CDR3 is 14 amino acids. CDR3 protein: CASSLQGANEKLFF. For the CDR3, the DNA is TGCGCCAGCAGCTTACAGGGGGCTAATGAAAAACTGTTTTTT.

CDR3 residues: CASSPTRAPSYGYTF. For the CDR3, the DNA is TGTGCCAGCAGCCCTACCAGGGCCCCAAGCTATGGCTACACCTTC. The chain combines TRBV6-1 with TRBJ1-2; possible D gene TRBD1, 5 bases. V lost 6 bases and J 4 bases, leaving 18 bases between the germline ends. Germline V lookup: CDR1 MNHNS, CDR2 SASEGT. This CDR3 contains 15 residues.

This clone appeared once. The chain couples TRBV28 to TRBJ2-1; D is ambiguous. V lost 6 bases and J lost 0, with 9 bases in between. This CDR3 comprises 14 residues. CDR1 is MDHEN, CDR2 SYDVKM, per germline. The CDR3 DNA is TGTGCCAGCAGCCCGTTGGGCTCCTACAATGAGCAGTTCTTC. Residues: CASSPLGSYNEQFF.

The chain recombines TRBV7-9 with TRBJ2-7; tentative D call: TRBD1 (6 bases). The CDR3 sequence is 12 residues long. Deletions cut 5 bases from V and 3 bases from J, with 8 bases between. Germline V gene data show CDR1 as SEHNR and CDR2 as FQNEAQ (reference sequence). Here the CDR3 DNA reads TGTGCCAGCAGCCGACAGGACTACGAGCAGTACTTC. Amino acid sequence: CASSRQDYEQYF.

The V gene is TRBV11-1, the J gene TRBJ1-1; D is undetermined. This CDR3 contains 14 residues. V lost 1 base to trimming and J lost 4 bases, with 10 bases between them. The germline V gene encodes CDR1 SGHAT and CDR2 FQDESV (reference sequence). The CDR3 DNA sequence: TGTGCCAGCAGCTTAGGGCGGCAGAGCACTGAAGCTTTCTTT. Translating it yields CASSLGRQSTEAFF.

As for this clone: One end of the junction does not line up with germline, which may come from a read error. CDR3 sequence: CASTERGARGEQYF. The CDR3, as DNA: TGTGCCAGCACTGAACGAGGGGCGCGTGGCGAGCAGTACTTC. This sequence joins TRBV6-1 and TRBJ2-7; D possibly uses TRBD1 or TRBD2 (5 bases each). The CDR3 consists of 14 residues. The germline gives CDR1 MNHNS, CDR2 SASEGT.

This chain connects TRBV20-1 to TRBJ2-1; D call uncertain. The V gene's germline CDR1 is DFQATT and CDR2 SNEGSKA (reference sequence). The CDR3 has 10 residues. Trimming took 6 bases from V and 4 from J, leaving 4 bases between them. The DNA of the CDR3 is TGCAGTGCGGATTACAATGAGCAGTTCTTC. Translation gives CSADYNEQFF.

The chain carries TRBV5-1 and TRBJ2-2; 7 bases line up with TRBD1. The CDR3 is made up of 15 amino acids. Germline V CDR1 and CDR2: SGHRS, YFSETQ. V shed 3 bases and J 0 bases; nucleotides not matched to a gene: 2. CDR3: CASSSGTANTGELFF. The CDR3 DNA sequence: TGCGCCAGCAGCTCCGGGACAGCGAACACCGGGGAGCTGTTTTTT.

The rearrangement uses TRBV2 and TRBJ2-5; D possibly matches TRBD1 or TRBD2 (6 bases each). This CDR3 is built from 15 residues. The germline V gene encodes CDR1 SNHLY and CDR2 FYNNEI. Trimming took off 3 bases at V and 5 bases at J, with 16 bases between the two ends. This CDR3 is CASSDLPEGGETQYF. Written as DNA, the CDR3 is TGTGCCAGCAGTGACCTCCCAGAAGGGGGGGAGACCCAGTACTTC.

This clone was counted a few times. The rearrangement joins TRBV5-6 to TRBJ2-7; D gene ambiguous. CDR3 size: 14 residues. V was pared by 4 bases and J by 1 base, with 12 bases between. In germline, CDR1 is SGHDT, CDR2 YYEEEE. The CDR3 DNA sequence: TGTGCCAGCAGCCCGGACGTAAAGTCCTACGAGCAGTACTTC. Encoded protein: CASSPDVKSYEQYF.